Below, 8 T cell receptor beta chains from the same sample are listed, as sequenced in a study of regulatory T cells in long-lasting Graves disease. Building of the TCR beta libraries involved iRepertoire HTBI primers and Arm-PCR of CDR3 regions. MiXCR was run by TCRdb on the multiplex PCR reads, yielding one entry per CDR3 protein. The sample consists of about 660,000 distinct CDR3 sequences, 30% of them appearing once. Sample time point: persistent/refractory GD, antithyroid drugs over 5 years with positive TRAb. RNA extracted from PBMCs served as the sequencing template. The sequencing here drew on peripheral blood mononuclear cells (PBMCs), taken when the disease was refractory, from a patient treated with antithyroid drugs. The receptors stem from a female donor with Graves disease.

Written as DNA, the CDR3 is TGTGCCAGCAGCCAACAACCCCGTGAAGCTTTCTTT. Translation gives CASSQQPREAFF. J is TRBJ1-1 and V is TRBV3-1; no definite D call. The V gene's germline CDR1 is LGHDT and CDR2 YNNKEL (reference sequence). Trimming left V 2 bases short and J 7 bases short, with 8 bases between. The CDR3 is made up of 12 amino acids.

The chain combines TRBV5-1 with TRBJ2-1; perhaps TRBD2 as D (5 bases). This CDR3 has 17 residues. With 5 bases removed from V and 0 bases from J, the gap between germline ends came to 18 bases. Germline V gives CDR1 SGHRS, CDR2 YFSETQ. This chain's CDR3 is CASRPSRRGPSYNEQFF. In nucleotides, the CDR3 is TGCGCCAGCAGGCCTAGCCGCCGCGGACCCTCCTACAATGAGCAGTTCTTC. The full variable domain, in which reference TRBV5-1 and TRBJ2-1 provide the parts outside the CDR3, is KAGVTQTPRYLIKTRGQQVTLSCSPISGHRSVSWYQQTPGQGLQFLFEYFSETQRNKGNFPGRFSGRQFSNSRSEMNVSTLELGDSALYLCASRPSRRGPSYNEQFFGPGTRLTVL.

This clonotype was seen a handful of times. The CDR3 is CASSEAGGTTNQPQHF. CDR3 bases: TGTGCCAGCAGTGAAGCGGGAGGGACTACCAATCAGCCCCAGCATTTT. The V and J genes are TRBV6-1 and TRBJ1-5; possibly TRBD1 for D (5 bases). Trimming shortened V by 0 bases and J by 3 bases, and 12 bases separated the two germline ends. CDR3 length: 16 amino acids. Per germline, CDR1 MNHNS and CDR2 SASEGT.

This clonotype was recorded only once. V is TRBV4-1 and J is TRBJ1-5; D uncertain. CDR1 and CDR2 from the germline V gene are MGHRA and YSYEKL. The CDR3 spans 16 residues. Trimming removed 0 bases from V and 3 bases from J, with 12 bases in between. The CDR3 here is CASSQERVGFNQPQHF. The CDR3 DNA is TGCGCCAGCAGCCAAGAACGCGTGGGGTTCAATCAGCCCCAGCATTTT.

Here the CDR3 reads CASSRTGLLTDTQYF. The CDR3 DNA follows: TGTGCCAGCAGCAGGACAGGGCTTCTTACAGATACGCAGTATTTT. This chain uses TRBV7-3 with TRBJ2-3; 8 positions agree with TRBD1. The CDR3 extends over 15 amino acids. After removal of 5 bases from V and 3 bases from J, the junction contained 7 bases not matched to a gene. CDR1 and CDR2 from the germline V gene are SGHTA and FQGTGA.

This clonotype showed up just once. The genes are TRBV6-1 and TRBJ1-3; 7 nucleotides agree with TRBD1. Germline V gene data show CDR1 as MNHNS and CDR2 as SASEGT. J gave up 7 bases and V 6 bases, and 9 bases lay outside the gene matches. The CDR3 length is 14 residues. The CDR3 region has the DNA TGTGCCAGCAGACAGGGGACACTGGGGAACACCATATATTTT. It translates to CASRQGTLGNTIYF.

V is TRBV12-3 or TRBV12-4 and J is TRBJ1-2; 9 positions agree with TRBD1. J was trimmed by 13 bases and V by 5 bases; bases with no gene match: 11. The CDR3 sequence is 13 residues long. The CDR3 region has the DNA TGTGCCAGCAGTAATACCCGGGACAGGGTTCGCACCTTC. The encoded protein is CASSNTRDRVRTF.

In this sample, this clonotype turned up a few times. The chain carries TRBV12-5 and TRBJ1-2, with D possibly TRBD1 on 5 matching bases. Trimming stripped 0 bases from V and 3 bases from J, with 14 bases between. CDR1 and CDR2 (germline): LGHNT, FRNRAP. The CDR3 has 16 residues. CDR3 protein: CASGLVQDIPYYGYTF. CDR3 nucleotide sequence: TGTGCTAGTGGTTTGGTACAGGACATTCCGTACTATGGCTACACCTTC.